This T cell receptor beta chain was documented in a study of technical replicates of blood from a handful of donors. The assay was immunoSEQ multiplex PCR, and TCRdb's table has in-frame clones only and misses some. The table lists about 50,000 clones, roughly 95% of them singletons. The CDR3 totals 15 residues. Germline V gene lookup returns CDR1 SGHRS and CDR2 YFSETQ. V gave up 0 bases and J gave up 0 bases, with 6 bases separating them. V and J are TRBV5-1 and TRBJ2-2; D ambiguous. The specimen was PBMCs. The receptor's source is a human donor in good health. Some clones in this sample may be carry-over from other donors' samples. The CDR3 bases are TGCGCCAGCAGCTTGGGTTCCGCGAACACCGGGGAGCTGTTTTTT. This translates into CASSLGSANTGELFF.